These T cell receptor beta chains were read from a single sample in a study of shared clonotypes between healthy human individuals. Produced via immunoSEQ multiplex PCR; TCRdb's table is partial and in-frame only. The sample lists about 1 million clones, roughly 80% occurring once. Sample: memory CD4+ T cells sorted from blood. These receptors all come from a man younger than 35 in good health. Both conserved end residues are part of each CDR3. The D gene is left open where the match is weak. Clone size, where shown, is once, few, many, or a class for clones that have expanded.

clone size	V gene	J gene	D gene	CDR3 DNA	CDR3 protein
NA	TRBV10-3	TRBJ2-6	NA	TGTGCCATCAGTACAGGGTCTGGGGCCAACGTCCTGACTTTC	CAISTGSGANVLTF
NA	TRBV27	TRBJ1-5	NA	TGTGCCAGCAGTTTTCGCGGTGGGAGCAATCAGCCCCAGCATTTT	CASSFRGGSNQPQHF
NA	TRBV27	TRBJ2-5	NA	TGTGCCAGCAGTCAGCAGGGACTTCAAGAGACCCAGTACTTC	CASSQQGLQETQYF
few	TRBV30	TRBJ2-3	TRBD2	TGTGCCTGGAGCGACGGACTAGCGGGAGAAGATACGCAGTATTTT	CAWSDGLAGEDTQYF
NA	TRBV6-6	TRBJ1-1	NA	TGTGCCAGCAGCTCAATCGACAGAACGAACACTGAAGCTTTCTTT	CASSSIDRTNTEAFF
few	TRBV10-1	TRBJ2-3	TRBD2	TGCGCCAGCAGTGAGCAAGGACTAGCAAACACAGATACGCAGTATTTT	CASSEQGLANTDTQYF
NA	TRBV19	TRBJ2-2	NA	TGTGCCAGTAGTTCCATGGCCGGGGAGCTGTTTTTT	CASSSMAGELFF
once	TRBV5-1	TRBJ2-7	TRBD1	TGCGCCAGCAGATGGACCGAGACAGGGGCAGCCGAGCAGTACTTC	CASRWTETGAAEQYF
NA	TRBV7-9	TRBJ1-2	TRBD1	TGTGCCAGCAGCGCGCATTCCGGGACAGGCTCCTATGGCTACACCTTC	CASSAHSGTGSYGYTF
many	TRBV7-9	TRBJ2-4	TRBD1	TGTGCCAGCAGCTCGATATCTGCAGGGGGCGCGGCCAAAAACATTCAGTACTTC	CASSSISAGGAAKNIQYF
NA	TRBV10-3	TRBJ1-1	NA	TGTGCCAGCAGTTACTTGGGGAACACTGAAGCTTTCTTT	CASSYLGNTEAFF
NA	TRBV6-5	TRBJ2-1	NA	TGTGCCAGCAGCCCAACCCCCTACAATGAGCAGTTCTTC	CASSPTPYNEQFF
NA	TRBV7-9	TRBJ2-1	NA	TGTGCCAGCAGCAAACGACTAGACTCCTACAATGAGCAGTTCTTC	CASSKRLDSYNEQFF
NA	TRBV18	TRBJ2-1	TRBD2	TGTGCCAGCTCACCAGGGCGGGAGTCGTACAATGAGCAGTTCTTC	CASSPGRESYNEQFF
NA	TRBV5-4	TRBJ2-7	NA	TGTGCCAGCAGCTTGGAATTAGGTAACTACGAGCAGTACTTC	CASSLELGNYEQYF
NA	TRBV7-2	TRBJ2-7	TRBD2	TGTGCCAGCAGCTTAGCGGGGGGGAACTCCTACGAGCAGTACTTC	CASSLAGGNSYEQYF
NA	TRBV10-3	TRBJ1-4	NA	TGTGCCACCAGCGGGTGGGGGGGAACTAATGAAAAACTGTTTTTT	CATSGWGGTNEKLFF
NA	TRBV6-1	TRBJ2-7	TRBD2	TGTGCCAGCAGCTCTAGCGGGTACTCCTACGAGCAGTACTTC	CASSSSGYSYEQYF
few	TRBV2	TRBJ2-5	TRBD2	TGTGCCAGCATCCTCGGACTAGCGGCCGGGGAAGAGACCCAGTACTTC	CASILGLAAGEETQYF
NA	TRBV6-1	TRBJ1-1	NA	TGTGCCAGTACGCGAGGGGGTACTGAAGCTTTCTTT	CASTRGGTEAFF
NA	TRBV7-9	TRBJ2-7	TRBD1	TGTGCCAGCAGCTCCGGACAGGCAATCCCCGAGCAGTACTTC	CASSSGQAIPEQYF
NA	TRBV10-3	TRBJ1-4	NA	TGTGCCATCAGTGCGTCGGCTTTTCAGGGGAACTTTATAACTAATGAAAAACTGTTTTTT	CAISASAFQGNFITNEKLFF
NA	TRBV9	TRBJ1-1	NA	TGTGCCAGCAGCGTAGTCATTAACACTGAAGCTTTCTTT	CASSVVINTEAFF
once	TRBV30	TRBJ2-6	NA	TGTGCCTGGAGTGGTGGAGAGGCTGGGGCCAACGTCCTGACTTTC	CAWSGGEAGANVLTF
NA	TRBV5-4	TRBJ2-5	TRBD1	TGTGCCAGCAGCTCCGGACAGGGCCTTCAAGAGACCCAGTACTTC	CASSSGQGLQETQYF
once	TRBV5-6	TRBJ2-2	TRBD2	TGTGCCAGCAGCTTGGGGACTAGCGGATACACCGGGGAGCTGTTTTTT	CASSLGTSGYTGELFF
NA	TRBV4-3	TRBJ2-1	TRBD2	TGCGCCAGCAGCCTTACTCCGGGACTAGCGGGAAATGATGAGCAGTTCTTC	CASSLTPGLAGNDEQFF
few	TRBV18	TRBJ2-1	TRBD2	TGTGCCAGCTCACCACTAGCGGGAGGTTTCTACAATGAGCAGTTCTTC	CASSPLAGGFYNEQFF
NA	TRBV19	TRBJ1-4	TRBD1	TGTGCCAGTAGTAAAATACCCGGGACAGGGGATGAAAAACTGTTTTTT	CASSKIPGTGDEKLFF
many	TRBV5-1	TRBJ2-1	NA	TGCGCCAGCAGCCCCGGGGATTTATTGGTGAATGAGCAGTTCTTC	CASSPGDLLVNEQFF
NA	TRBV28	TRBJ1-6	NA	TGTGCCAGCAGGGGGAGCTCCTATAATTCACCCCTCCACTTT	CASRGSSYNSPLHF
NA	TRBV6-6	TRBJ1-1	TRBD1	TGTGCCAGTACCGGGACAGCAGGGCGGGCTGAAGCTTTCTTT	CASTGTAGRAEAFF
NA	TRBV7-2	TRBJ2-2	TRBD2	TGTGCCAGCAGCTTTACTAGCGGGACTCGAGGGGAGCTGTTTTTT	CASSFTSGTRGELFF
NA	TRBV12-2	TRBJ2-1	NA	TGTCAGATTTTGTTGACTAGCGGGCTGAGACCTAATAATGAGCAGTTCTTC	CQILLTSGLRPNNEQFF
once	TRBV6-5	TRBJ1-6	TRBD1	TGTGCCAGCGGAATCGGACAGGGCGGATCACCCCTCCACTTT	CASGIGQGGSPLHF
once	TRBV6-1	TRBJ1-4	TRBD1	TGTGCCAGCGCTCGAGGACAGGCCCCTAATGAAAAACTGTTTTTT	CASARGQAPNEKLFF
NA	TRBV30	TRBJ1-2	NA	TGTGCCTGGAGAGAAGGGGCTGGTGGCTACACCTTC	CAWREGAGGYTF